This T cell receptor (beta chain) was sequenced in a study of cytomegalovirus exposure and HLA in healthy donors. Study-level background: The same platform used for the roughly 610 first-cohort repertoires was also used for the 90 to 150 validation repertoires, as a later analysis reported. The study's findings and limits: Investigators reported approximately 170 TCR beta chains as tied to cytomegalovirus. Rare TCR sequences predominated, though certain public TCRs were found in many donors.

Trimming removed 3 bases from V and 3 bases from J; junction bases left unmatched: 5. In germline, CDR1 is SGHTA, CDR2 FQGNSA. This CDR3 contains 14 residues. Donors came from a validation cohort of over a hundred subjects, distinct from the first 666-subject cohort. Turning to this clone: Its antigen is unknown.

Measured with immunoSEQ multiplex PCR; TCRdb has only the in-frame clones, and not every one. This sample has 65,000 or so clones, with 90% to 95% found just once. The gene calls are TRBV7-2 and TRBJ2-7; 7 bases fit TRBD2. Material for sequencing was PBMCs. The TCR was taken from a woman under 30 in good health and CMV-seronegative. The CDR3: CASSLRELGYEQYF. The CDR3 bases are TGTGCCAGCAGCTTGCGGGAGCTCGGCTACGAGCAGTACTTC.